The 4 T cell receptor beta chains reported below all come from one sample, sequenced in a study of blood T cells in healthy people across ages. A second PCR, run for about 7 to 12 cycles, used a sample-barcoded 5' primer plus a J-beta primer mix. TCRdb itself ran the 5' RACE reads through MiXCR, one entry per CDR3 protein. The table shows hundreds of thousands of distinct CDR3 sequences, with 58% occurring only once. The sample consisted of blood. These receptors all stem from a man aged 25 to 45 in good health.

Only a few counts were recorded for this clonotype. The rearrangement uses TRBV5-1 and TRBJ2-1; 8 bases match TRBD2. Trimming took 4 bases from V and 5 from J; bases not matched to a gene: 11. Germline-derived CDR1 and CDR2 are SGHRS and YFSETQ. CDR3 length equals 16 residues. CDR3 sequence: CASSRTGGPVDNEQFF. CDR3 in DNA: TGCGCCAGCAGCCGGACGGGGGGGCCGGTCGACAATGAGCAGTTCTTC.

The rearrangement links TRBV6-4 to TRBJ1-1, with D perhaps matching TRBD1 (5 bases). CDR3 size: 13 residues. The germline V gene has CDR1 MRHNA and CDR2 SNTAGT. Trimming removed 4 bases at V and 5 bases at J, with 11 bases between. CDR3 in amino acids: CASSGQYGTEAFF. DNA of the CDR3: TGTGCCAGCAGTGGACAGTATGGGACTGAAGCTTTCTTT.

The J gene is TRBJ2-7, the V gene TRBV29-1; D possibly corresponds to TRBD1 (6 bases). Germline V gene data show CDR1 as SQVTM and CDR2 as ANQGSEA. The length of the CDR3 is 13 residues. V gave up 6 bases and J gave up 4 bases, with 16 bases separating them. For the CDR3, the DNA is TGCAGCGTCGGAACCACAGGGCCGTACGAGCAGTACTTC. This translates into CSVGTTGPYEQYF.

This sequence joins TRBV2 and TRBJ2-3; D might be TRBD1 (5 bases). This CDR3 has 14 amino acids. The germline V and J ends were trimmed by 6 bases and 0 bases, with 10 bases remaining between them. CDR1 and CDR2 (germline): SNHLY, FYNNEI. CDR3 sequence reads: CASRVGASTDTQYF. The CDR3 bases are TGTGCCAGCAGAGTAGGGGCCAGCACAGATACGCAGTATTTT.